What follows are 29 T cell receptor beta chains derived from one specimen sequenced in a study of blood T cell repertoires in COVID-19. Here immunoSEQ multiplex PCR was the method, and the copy in TCRdb shows in-frame clones only, minus some. The sample contains roughly 120,000 clones, more than 90% of which appear only once. What was sequenced was peripheral blood. These receptors were obtained from a man aged 50 or older with active COVID-19.

The chain carries TRBV5-1 and TRBJ2-1, with 9 bases aligning to TRBD2. The CDR3 covers 14 residues. Losses at the gene ends were 9 bases for V and 8 bases for J; bases not matched to a gene: 12. Germline CDR1 SGHRS, CDR2 YFSETQ. Written as DNA, the CDR3 is TGCGCCACCGCCAGGCAAGCGGGAGGTCATGAGCAGTTCTTC. Translating it yields CATARQAGGHEQFF.

The chain joins TRBV5-1 to TRBJ2-1; D is ambiguous. Germline CDR1 reads SGHRS; CDR2 reads YFSETQ. The length of the CDR3 is 14 residues. V gave up 4 bases and J gave up 6 bases, with 14 bases separating them. In DNA, the CDR3 is TGCGCCAGCAGCCTAAGCAGACAAGGCAATGAGCAGTTCTTC. Protein: CASSLSRQGNEQFF. The complete variable domain, with remaining parts taken from reference TRBV5-1 and TRBJ2-1, reads KAGVTQTPRYLIKTRGQQVTLSCSPISGHRSVSWYQQTPGQGLQFLFEYFSETQRNKGNFPGRFSGRQFSNSRSEMNVSTLELGDSALYLCASSLSRQGNEQFFGPGTRLTVL.

This chain links TRBV7-2 with TRBJ2-3, with 14 bases fitting TRBD2. Germline-derived CDR1 and CDR2 are SGHTA and FQGNSA. The junction had 5 bases not matched to a gene; V was cut back by 5 bases and J by 4 bases. This CDR3 has 16 amino acids. The CDR3 sequence is CASSVGLAGGPDTQYF. CDR3 DNA sequence: TGTGCCAGCAGCGTTGGACTAGCGGGAGGACCAGATACGCAGTATTTT.

The chain is built from TRBV6-2 or TRBV6-3 and TRBJ2-4, with a possible D match to TRBD1 (5 bases). Trimming pared 2 bases from V and 0 bases from J, leaving 11 bases between. Looked up from germline, CDR1 is MNHEY and CDR2 is SVGEGT. The CDR3 totals 16 residues. The CDR3 sequence: CASSYISRGAKNIQYF. The CDR3 DNA follows: TGTGCCAGCAGTTACATTTCAAGGGGAGCCAAAAACATTCAGTACTTC.

The chain combines TRBV5-5 with TRBJ1-1; D unresolved. This CDR3 is 14 amino acids long. The germline V and J ends were trimmed by 3 bases and 0 bases, with 9 bases remaining between them. Per the germline V gene, CDR1 is SGHKS and CDR2 is YYEKEE (reference sequence). The CDR3 sequence is CASSWVGMNTEAFF. CDR3 in DNA: TGTGCCAGCAGCTGGGTCGGGATGAACACTGAAGCTTTCTTT.

The table lists this clone with a few counts. The gene calls are TRBV9 and TRBJ2-7, with 8 bases that match TRBD1. With 4 bases clipped from V and 8 bases from J, the junction kept 8 bases outside the gene matches. This CDR3 comprises 13 residues. Germline V CDR1 and CDR2: SGDLS, YYNGEE. CDR3 residues: CASSLRQGSKQYF. The CDR3 nucleotides read TGTGCCAGCAGCCTCCGACAGGGGAGTAAGCAGTACTTC.

The chain has TRBV19 and TRBJ1-6; no clear D gene. The CDR3 runs to 13 residues. Trimming left V 5 bases short and J 8 bases short, with 10 bases between. Germline assignment: CDR1 LNHDA and CDR2 SQIVND (reference sequence). This CDR3 reads CASSFLADSPLHF. The CDR3 DNA is TGTGCCAGTAGTTTTCTGGCAGATTCACCCCTCCACTTT.

The genes are TRBV3-1 (or the pseudogene TRBV3-2) and TRBJ2-5, with D unresolved. The CDR3 contains 12 residues. The germline gives CDR1 LGHDT, CDR2 YNNKEL (reference sequence). V was shortened by 3 bases and J by 2 bases, with 4 bases between the two germline ends. CDR3 DNA sequence: TGTGCCAGCAGCCATAGACAAGAGACCCAGTACTTC. It is translated as CASSHRQETQYF.

This chain links TRBV16 with TRBJ1-2, with 8 bases lining up with TRBD1. Germline CDR1 and CDR2: KGHSY and FQNENV. There are 14 residues in the CDR3. Unmatched junction bases numbered 4, after V lost 1 base and J lost 6 bases. CDR3 sequence (DNA): TGTGCCAGCAGCCAATGGACAGGGAGAGATGGCTACACCTTC. Its translation: CASSQWTGRDGYTF.

In nucleotides, the CDR3 is TGTGCCATCACGGGGACAGACTTAGCCACAGATACGCAGTATTTT. It encodes CAITGTDLATDTQYF. The rearrangement joins TRBV10-3 to TRBJ2-3, with TRBD1 identical over 7 bases. From germline, CDR1 is ENHRY and CDR2 SYGVKD. This CDR3 has 15 amino acids. Trimming cost V 7 bases and J 2 bases; bases outside gene matches: 9.

V is TRBV5-6 and J is TRBJ1-6; no clear D gene. Between the trimmed V and J ends, which lost 2 bases and 5 bases, there was a span of 11 bases. The CDR3 has 15 residues. Germline CDR1 and CDR2: SGHDT and YYEEEE. The CDR3 DNA sequence: TGTGCCAGCAGCTTTTCTGGCGGCCATAATTCACCCCTCCACTTT. Amino acids: CASSFSGGHNSPLHF.

With regard to this clone: Other DNA sequences in this specimen translate into the identical CDR3. This sequence joins TRBV5-4 and TRBJ1-2; D possibly corresponds to TRBD1 (5 bases). Trimming shortened V by 1 base and J by 2 bases, and 6 bases separated the two germline ends. The CDR3 is made up of 13 amino acids. Germline V gene data show CDR1 as SGHNT and CDR2 as YYREEE (reference sequence). The CDR3 here is CASSLQGNYGYTF. DNA for the CDR3: TGTGCCAGCAGCTTGCAGGGAAACTATGGCTACACCTTC.

This sequence joins TRBV5-1 and TRBJ2-2; a weak D match, TRBD1 (6 bases). Between the trimmed V and J ends, which lost 4 bases and 8 bases, there was a span of 9 bases. Germline V gives CDR1 SGHRS, CDR2 YFSETQ. This CDR3 has 12 amino acids. CDR3: CASSPGQGELFF. For the CDR3, the DNA is TGCGCCAGCAGCCCCGGACAGGGGGAGCTGTTTTTT.

This rearrangement joins TRBV21-1 to TRBJ1-4. TRBV21-1 is given as a pseudogene. This CDR3 spans 24 amino acids. The CDR3 region has the DNA TGTGCCAGCAGCATCAGTGTCTTCCGGGGGACTTATATAATATTAGAAGGGGTTGATGAAAAACTGTTTTTT. This gives the protein CASSISVFRGTYIILEGVDEKLFF.

V is TRBV27 and J is TRBJ1-4; weak D call: TRBD1 (5 bases). CDR3 size: 14 residues. Deletions cut 4 bases from V and 8 bases from J, with 14 bases between. Germline V CDR1 and CDR2: MNHEY, SMNVEV (reference sequence). DNA for the CDR3: TGTGCCAGCAGTTCCGCATCGGGGGTGGAAAAACTGTTTTTT. Its translation: CASSSASGVEKLFF.

This chain joins TRBV2 and TRBJ1-2; D is unresolved. Germline assignment: CDR1 SNHLY and CDR2 FYNNEI. Trimming took off 7 bases at V and 4 bases at J, with 13 bases between the two ends. The CDR3 consists of 13 residues. In DNA form, the CDR3 reads TGTGCCAGCACCGGAGAGGGTGGCTATGGCTACACCTTC. Translating gives CASTGEGGYGYTF.

The chain links TRBV6-1 to TRBJ1-2; possibly TRBD1 for D (5 bases). Trimming stripped 2 bases from V and 11 bases from J, with 18 bases between. The CDR3 spans 14 residues. CDR1 MNHNS and CDR2 SASEGT come from the germline V gene. The CDR3 nucleotides are TGTGCCAGCAGTGAATGGGGAACAAGGGGTGGGTACACCTTC. This codes for CASSEWGTRGGYTF.

The chain links TRBV7-9 to TRBJ2-5; D is undetermined. Germline assignment: CDR1 SEHNR and CDR2 FQNEAQ (reference sequence). V was cut by 1 base and J by 5 bases, with 5 bases left in between. The CDR3 runs to 12 residues. The CDR3 DNA sequence: TGTGCCAGCAGCTTAGTTTCTGAGACCCAGTACTTC. This sequence encodes CASSLVSETQYF.

The rearrangement uses TRBV7-7 and TRBJ1-2; D is unresolved. Between the trimmed V and J ends, which lost 5 bases and 0 bases, there was a span of 13 bases. CDR1 is SSHAT, CDR2 FNYEAQ, per germline (reference sequence). The CDR3 spans 15 residues. The CDR3 protein is CASSPLDSANYGYTF. The CDR3, as DNA: TGTGCCAGCAGCCCCTTGGACTCCGCTAACTATGGCTACACCTTC. Looking up the rest from reference TRBV7-7 and TRBJ1-2 gives the full variable domain: GAGVSQSPRYKVTKRGQDVTLRCDPISSHATLYWYQQALGQGPEFLTYFNYEAQPDKSGLPSDRFSAERPEGSISTLTIQRTEQRDSAMYRCASSPLDSANYGYTFGSGTRLTVV.

J is TRBJ2-1 and V is TRBV6-2 or TRBV6-3; D is possibly TRBD2 (5 bases). The CDR3 contains 15 residues. V was shortened by 2 bases and J by 3 bases, with 11 bases between the two germline ends. CDR1 MNHEY and CDR2 SVGEGT come from the germline V gene. This chain's CDR3 is CASSYQQDFYNEQFF. The CDR3 DNA reads TGTGCCAGCAGTTACCAGCAGGACTTCTACAATGAGCAGTTCTTC.

This CDR3 reads CASQTGGNQPQHF. CDR3 coding DNA: TGTGCCAGCCAAACAGGGGGCAATCAGCCCCAGCATTTT. The chain is built from TRBV7-9 and TRBJ1-5; 7 bases agree with TRBD1. The CDR3 contains 13 residues. With V trimmed by 8 bases and J by 2 bases, 3 bases remained unmatched. The germline V gene encodes CDR1 SEHNR and CDR2 FQNEAQ (reference sequence). Supplemented by reference TRBV7-9 and TRBJ1-5, the full variable domain reads DTGVSQNPRHKITKRGQNVTFRCDPISEHNRLYWYRQTLGQGPEFLTYFQNEAQLEKSRLLSDRFSAERPKGSFSTLEIQRTEQGDSAMYLCASQTGGNQPQHFGDGTRLSIL.

The V and J genes are TRBV29-1 and TRBJ1-2, with 7 bases identical to TRBD1. In germline, CDR1 is SQVTM, CDR2 ANQGSEA. The CDR3 is 13 residues long. After removal of 4 bases from V and 5 bases from J, the junction contained 7 bases not matched to a gene. The CDR3 bases are TGCAGCGTTGGGACAGGCGTGAATTATGGCTACACCTTC. Encoded protein: CSVGTGVNYGYTF.

This sequence joins TRBV6-6 and TRBJ2-2; D perhaps matches TRBD1 (6 bases). Germline CDR1 is MNHNY and CDR2 is SVGAGI (reference sequence). Trimming removed 5 bases at V and 1 base at J, with 20 bases between. CDR3 size: 18 residues. In DNA form, the CDR3 reads TGTGCCAGCAGTCCAGTTTTACCCGGGACACAGAACACCGGGGAGCTGTTTTTT. Translating it yields CASSPVLPGTQNTGELFF.

This chain links TRBV21-1 with TRBJ2-3; the table's D call TRBD2 went unverified against the DNA. TRBV21-1 is flagged as a pseudogene. The CDR3 is 17 amino acids. CDR3 bases: TGTGCCAGCAGCAACCCCGGGGTATGGCGGAGCACAGATACGCAGTATTTT. It specifies CASSNPGVWRSTDTQYF.

The chain combines TRBV19 with TRBJ2-4; 10 nucleotides align to TRBD1. There are 16 residues in the CDR3. Germline values: CDR1 LNHDA, CDR2 SQIVND (reference sequence). Trimming took 4 bases from V and 1 from J; bases not matched to a gene: 4. CDR3 nucleotides: TGTGCCAGTAGTAATCCGGGACAGGGGGCCAAAAACATTCAGTACTTC. This encodes CASSNPGQGAKNIQYF.

The genes are TRBV5-1 and TRBJ1-4; the D gene is possibly TRBD1 (6 bases). Trimming left V 2 bases short and J 6 bases short, with 11 bases between. There are 14 residues in the CDR3. In germline, CDR1 is SGHRS, CDR2 YFSETQ. CDR3 nucleotide sequence: TGCGCCAGCAGCTTCGGCAGGGGAGATGAAAAACTGTTTTTT. Encoded protein: CASSFGRGDEKLFF.

This clone was observed a single time. The chain joins TRBV14 to TRBJ1-3, with 8 bases that match TRBD1. Trimming cost V 3 bases and J 6 bases; bases outside gene matches: 10. The CDR3 is made up of 16 amino acids. Germline CDR1 is SGHDN and CDR2 is FVKESK. CDR3 sequence: CASSQPGTGNQNTIYF. In nucleotides, the CDR3 is TGTGCCAGCAGCCAGCCCGGGACAGGCAACCAAAACACCATATATTTT.

This sequence joins TRBV14 and TRBJ1-5; D ambiguous. The CDR3 runs to 16 residues. The V gene's germline CDR1 is SGHDN and CDR2 FVKESK. V was cut by 0 bases and J by 7 bases, with 16 bases left in between. CDR3 loop: CASSQDSLRARQPQHF. As DNA, the CDR3 is TGTGCCAGCAGCCAAGATTCCTTGAGGGCTCGGCAGCCCCAGCATTTT.

This rearrangement joins TRBV19 to TRBJ2-3, with TRBD2 identical over 12 bases. Unmatched junction bases numbered 7, after V lost 9 bases and J lost 0 bases. CDR1 is LNHDA, CDR2 SQIVND, per germline (reference sequence). The CDR3 extends over 16 amino acids. CDR3 coding DNA: TGTGCCAGCAAACTAGCGGGAGGTTCTAGCACAGATACGCAGTATTTT. Amino acids: CASKLAGGSSTDTQYF.